The 16 T cell receptor beta chains below were found in one sample sequenced in a study of identifying expanded T cells in peripheral blood. Repertoires were generated with immunoSEQ multiplex PCR, while TCRdb's copy carries only in-frame clones and drops some. The table has approximately 100,000 clones, around 89% seen once. Material: blood. Receptor source: a person between 18 and 75 years old in good health.

A few counts support this clone. The V call is TRBV28, the J call TRBJ1-6; D call uncertain. CDR3 length equals 15 residues. Germline CDR1 and CDR2: MDHEN and SYDVKM. Trimming took off 3 bases at V and 8 bases at J, with 14 bases between the two ends. CDR3 nucleotides: TGTGCCAGCAGTTTCACCGCGGGGTGGGATTCACCCCTCCACTTT. The encoded protein is CASSFTAGWDSPLHF.

The V and J genes are TRBV5-4 and TRBJ2-1; 11 bases fit TRBD1. Germline V gene sequence: CDR1 SGHNT, CDR2 YYREEE (reference sequence). This CDR3 comprises 14 residues. V was pared by 8 bases and J by 6 bases, with 7 bases of the junction left unmatched. As DNA, the CDR3 is TGTGCCAGTGTCCGGGACAGGGGGTCCAATGAGCAGTTCTTC. This codes for CASVRDRGSNEQFF.

The V gene is TRBV5-5, the J gene TRBJ1-1; TRBD1 is a possible D gene (5 bases). Trimming pared 5 bases from V and 6 bases from J, leaving 17 bases between. This CDR3 spans 14 amino acids. CDR1 is SGHKS, CDR2 YYEKEE, per germline (reference sequence). The CDR3 here is CASRKLGGVSEAFF. The CDR3 DNA is TGTGCCAGCAGGAAGCTTGGGGGGGTTTCTGAAGCTTTCTTT.

The rearrangement uses TRBV5-1 and TRBJ2-3; 8 bases match TRBD1. This CDR3 is 15 amino acids long. From germline, CDR1 is SGHRS and CDR2 YFSETQ. V was clipped by 1 base and J by 6 bases; unmatched bases: 7. The CDR3 DNA sequence: TGCGCCAGCAGCTTGCGACAGGGGATCGTGGATACGCAGTATTTT. Translating gives CASSLRQGIVDTQYF.

This chain connects TRBV5-6 to TRBJ2-3; no definite D call. The V gene's germline CDR1 is SGHDT and CDR2 YYEEEE. V was shortened by 0 bases and J by 2 bases, with 4 bases between the two germline ends. The CDR3 totals 13 residues. The DNA for the CDR3 is TGTGCCAGCAGCTTGGGCACCACAGATACGCAGTATTTT. Its translation is CASSLGTTDTQYF.

The CDR3 loop reads CASSPGPLAKNIQYF. The CDR3, as DNA: TGTGCCAGCAGCCCGGGGCCGCTAGCCAAAAACATTCAGTACTTC. This chain connects TRBV7-2 to TRBJ2-4; D may match TRBD1 or TRBD2 (5 bases each). V lost 5 bases to trimming and J lost 0 bases, with 11 bases between them. CDR3 length: 15 residues. Germline V gene data show CDR1 as SGHTA and CDR2 as FQGNSA.

This chain uses TRBV6-5 with TRBJ2-7; no clear D. The CDR3 is 11 amino acids. Germline CDR1 MNHEY, CDR2 SVGAGI. V shed 2 bases and J shed 4 bases, with 3 bases lying between them. The CDR3 bases are TGTGCCAGCAGTTACCTGTACGAGCAGTACTTC. It translates to CASSYLYEQYF.

V usage is TRBV10-3 and J usage is TRBJ1-3; D is unclear. Germline V gene lookup returns CDR1 ENHRY and CDR2 SYGVKD. This CDR3 region has 15 residues. Between the trimmed V and J ends, which lost 1 base and 0 bases, there was a span of 7 bases. The CDR3 loop is CAISEFSGSGNTIYF. In nucleotides, the CDR3 is TGTGCCATCAGTGAGTTTTCAGGCTCTGGAAACACCATATATTTT.

The rearrangement joins TRBV6-5 to TRBJ2-7; 8 bases map to TRBD1. Unmatched junction bases numbered 9, after V lost 4 bases and J lost 4 bases. This CDR3 is built from 15 residues. Germline V gives CDR1 MNHEY, CDR2 SVGAGI. Here the CDR3 reads CASSSGQGKSYEQYF. CDR3 in DNA: TGTGCCAGCAGTTCTGGACAGGGTAAATCGTACGAGCAGTACTTC.

The genes are TRBV18 and TRBJ2-2, with TRBD1 matching 8 bases. Germline CDR1 reads KGHSH; CDR2 reads LQKENI. The CDR3 extends over 16 amino acids. The V gene end was trimmed by 3 bases and the J gene end by 5 bases; junction bases not matched to a gene: 8. CDR3 residues: CASSPYGQGQTGELFF. The CDR3 nucleotides are TGTGCCAGCTCACCTTACGGACAGGGCCAGACCGGGGAGCTGTTTTTT. The whole variable domain, filled in from reference TRBV18 and TRBJ2-2, reads NAGVMQNPRHLVRRRGQEARLRCSPMKGHSHVYWYRQLPEEGLKFMVYLQKENIIDESGMPKERFSAEFPKEGPSILRIQQVVRGDSAAYFCASSPYGQGQTGELFFGEGSRLTVL.

The rearrangement links TRBV28 to TRBJ1-1; 8 bases are shared with TRBD1. This CDR3 comprises 16 residues. V gave up 4 bases and J gave up 0 bases; unmatched junction bases: 7. CDR1 and CDR2 from the germline V gene are MDHEN and SYDVKM. CDR3 region: CASSSDRGELNTEAFF. In DNA, the CDR3 is TGTGCCAGCAGTTCTGACAGGGGCGAATTGAACACTGAAGCTTTCTTT.

The chain joins TRBV11-2 to TRBJ1-1; D is undetermined. V was pared by 2 bases and J by 0 bases, with 13 bases between. The CDR3 totals 16 residues. Germline V gene lookup returns CDR1 SGHAT and CDR2 FQNNGV. The CDR3: CASSLMTNIMNTEAFF. The DNA for the CDR3 is TGTGCCAGCAGCTTAATGACAAATATTATGAACACTGAAGCTTTCTTT.

This chain joins TRBV7-6 and TRBJ1-3; weak D call: TRBD1 (5 bases). CDR3 length equals 17 residues. V dropped 2 bases and J dropped 0 bases, with 14 bases sitting between them. From germline, CDR1 is SGHVS and CDR2 FNYEAQ. The CDR3 loop is CASSLYTEGPSGNTIYF. CDR3 sequence (DNA): TGTGCCAGCAGCTTATATACCGAGGGACCCTCTGGAAACACCATATATTTT.

The chain combines TRBV5-1 with TRBJ2-2, with TRBD1 matching 10 bases. Per the germline V gene, CDR1 is SGHRS and CDR2 is YFSETQ. The junction had 10 bases not matched to a gene; V was cut back by 4 bases and J by 4 bases. The CDR3 covers 17 residues. The CDR3 bases are TGCGCCAGCAGCGGTAACGACAGGGGGCTGATCACCGGGGAGCTGTTTTTT. It specifies CASSGNDRGLITGELFF.

V usage is TRBV5-6 and J usage is TRBJ1-1; D not resolved. Trimming took off 3 bases at V and 2 bases at J, with 11 bases between the two ends. Per the germline V gene, CDR1 is SGHDT and CDR2 is YYEEEE. The CDR3 runs to 14 residues. The CDR3 is CASSWAGHNTEAFF. In DNA form, the CDR3 reads TGTGCCAGCAGCTGGGCCGGGCACAACACTGAAGCTTTCTTT.

The chain carries TRBV21-1 and TRBJ2-7. TRBV21-1 is assigned pseudogene status. The CDR3 is made up of 11 amino acids. The CDR3 DNA reads as TGTGCCAGCAGCGCCTCCTACGAGCAGTACTTC. As protein: CASSASYEQYF.